There are many counts of the clone carrying this T cell receptor (beta chain). Antigen: not known. Researchers defined stable Graves' hyperthyroidism as no ophthalmopathy progression within 18 months. Exclusions: uncontrolled infection, other autoimmune disease, pregnancy, lactation. The CDR3 regions of TCR beta were amplified from RNA transcripts. A first-round RT-PCR of the TCR CDR3 used the HTBI primer set. TCRdb ran MiXCR on the multiplex PCR reads and lists one entry per CDR3 protein. The sample includes hundreds of thousands of distinct CDR3 sequences, 15% to 19% of them seen just once. These data are taken from a study of T cells in Graves' hyperthyroidism and ophthalmopathy. Study information: At the time of initial diagnosis and before any treatment, peripheral blood was collected. Study results and caveats: The model foresaw ophthalmopathy a median roughly 6.3 months prior to onset.

The sequencing sample was made of blood. The receptor was derived from a woman under 30 with Graves' hyperthyroidism.

The CDR3 DNA sequence: TGTGCCAGCAGCCTTATGGGGACGAGGAGCAATCAGCCCCAGCATTTT. Translation: CASSLMGTRSNQPQHF. The chain joins TRBV12-3 or TRBV12-4 to TRBJ1-5, with D possibly TRBD1 on 5 matching bases. This CDR3 has 16 amino acids. The V and J ends lost 6 bases and 1 base respectively, with 16 bases between them.